This record looks at one TCR beta chain sequence and its context. Its target is not known. The data were obtained in a study of shared clonotypes between healthy human individuals. Naive CD8 cells lacked CD45RO, underwent positive selection for CCR7 and left out terminally differentiated effector memory CD45RA+ cells. Study results and caveats: It was anticipated that sequencing depth would influence how many clonotypes donors shared. Represented diversity (both genetic and exposure-history) was limited by the small number of donors.

Per germline, CDR1 MGHRA and CDR2 YSYEKL. The CDR3 consists of 15 residues. Trimming stripped 1 base from V and 2 bases from J, with 12 bases between. Assay runs were performed at deep level. Libraries were prepared by immunoSEQ multiplex PCR; TCRdb keeps only in-frame clonotypes and omits some of them. This table holds roughly 650,000 clones, about 96% found once. The sequence came from a woman aged 25 to 39 in good health. The V call is TRBV4-1, the J call TRBJ2-7, with TRBD1 as a possible D gene (6 bases). The material sequenced was naive CD8+ T cells sorted from blood. In nucleotides, the CDR3 is TGCGCCAGCAGCCAAGGTTCGACAGGCACCTACGAGCAGTACTTC. It yields the protein CASSQGSTGTYEQYF.